This T cell receptor beta chain originates from a study of cytomegalovirus exposure and HLA in healthy donors. PCR primers comprised 60 Vbeta and 13 Jbeta primers. Assay: immunoSEQ multiplex PCR; the TCRdb copy retains only in-frame clones and omits some. In the table there are 200,000 or so clones, roughly 87% of which are singletons. Study results and limitations: Segments of the TCR beta V type were, in most cases, productive about 87% or about 30% of the time in an earlier analysis. Under in vitro conditions, a few CMV-associated chains were confirmed as specific for CMV antigens. Clonal expansion, a later analysis showed, was greater in HLA-associated TCR beta chains than in equally common others.

Germline CDR1 is SGHAT and CDR2 is FQNNGV. The CDR3 runs to 15 residues. Trimming removed 4 bases at V and 4 bases at J, with 14 bases between. This clone was picked up one time. What it binds is not known. The sequenced sample was PBMCs. This clonotype was obtained from a girl under three years old in good health and CMV-seronegative. The V call is TRBV11-2, the J call TRBJ2-1; D perhaps matches TRBD2 (6 bases). The CDR3 loop reads CASSSTGLMYNEQFF. CDR3 DNA sequence: TGTGCCAGCAGCTCAACGGGACTTATGTACAATGAGCAGTTCTTC.